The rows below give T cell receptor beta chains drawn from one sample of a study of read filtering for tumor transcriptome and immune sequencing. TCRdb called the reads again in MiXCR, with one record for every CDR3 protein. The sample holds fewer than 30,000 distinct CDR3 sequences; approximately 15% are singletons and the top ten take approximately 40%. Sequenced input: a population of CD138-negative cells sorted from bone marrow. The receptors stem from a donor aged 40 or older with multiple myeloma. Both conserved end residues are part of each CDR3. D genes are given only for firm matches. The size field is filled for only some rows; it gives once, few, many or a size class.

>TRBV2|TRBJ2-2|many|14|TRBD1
TGTGCCAGCAGGGTTCAGGGGGCGATCGGGGAGCTGTTTTTT
CASRVQGAIGELFF
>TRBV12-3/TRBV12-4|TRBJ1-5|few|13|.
TGTGCCAGCAGTCTGCAAGGGTATCAGCCCCAGCATTTT
CASSLQGYQPQHF
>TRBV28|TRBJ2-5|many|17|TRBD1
TGTGCCAGCAGTTTAATTAGGACAGGGGGCGAGTGGGAGACCCAGTACTTC
CASSLIRTGGEWETQYF
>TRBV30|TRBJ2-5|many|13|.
TGTGCCTGGAGCGGTACCAGCCAAGAGACCCAGTACTTC
CAWSGTSQETQYF
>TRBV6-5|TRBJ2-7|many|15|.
TGTGCCAGCAGCTTTAGACAGGTATACTCCTACGAGCAGTACTTC
CASSFRQVYSYEQYF
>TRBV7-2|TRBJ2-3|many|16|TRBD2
TGTGCCAGCAGCCTACGACTAGCGGCTAGCACAGATACGCAGTATTTT
CASSLRLAASTDTQYF
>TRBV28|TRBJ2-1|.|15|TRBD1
TGTGCCAGCAGTGCCCGGGACAGGGGCCCCAATGAGCAGTTCTTC
CASSARDRGPNEQFF
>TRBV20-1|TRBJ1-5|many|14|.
TGCAGTGCTAGGCCTACAGGGAGCAATCAGCCCCAGCATTTT
CSARPTGSNQPQHF
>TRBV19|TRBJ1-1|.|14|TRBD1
TGTGCCAGTAGTAGGACAGGGGTGAACACTGAAGCTTTCTTT
CASSRTGVNTEAFF
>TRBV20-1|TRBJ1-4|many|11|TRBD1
TGCAGTGCTAGAGATCAGGGGGGACTGTTTTTT
CSARDQGGLFF
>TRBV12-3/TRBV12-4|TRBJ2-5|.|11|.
TGTGCCAGCAGTACACCAGAGACCCAGTACTTC
CASSTPETQYF
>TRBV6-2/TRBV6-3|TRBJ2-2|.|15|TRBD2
TGTGCCAGCAAGTCTGGACTAGCGGAAACCGGGGAGCTGTTTTTT
CASKSGLAETGELFF
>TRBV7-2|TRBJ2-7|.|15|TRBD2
TGTGCCAGCAGCTTAGCGCTAGCGGTCACCTACGAGCAGTACTTC
CASSLALAVTYEQYF
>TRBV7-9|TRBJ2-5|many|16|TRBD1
TGTGCCAGCAGCCCCCGGGACAGGGGAATCCAAGAGACCCAGTACTTC
CASSPRDRGIQETQYF
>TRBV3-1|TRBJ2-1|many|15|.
TGTGCCAGCAGCTCCGGAGGGGGCTCCTACAATGAGCAGTTCTTC
CASSSGGGSYNEQFF
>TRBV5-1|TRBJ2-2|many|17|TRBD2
TGCGCCAGCAGCCGGGATGGCGGGAGGGCCTTGACCGGGGAGCTGTTTTTT
CASSRDGGRALTGELFF
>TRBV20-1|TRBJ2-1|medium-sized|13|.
TGCAGTGCGCCTAGAGGCGGCCACAATGAGCAGTTCTTC
CSAPRGGHNEQFF
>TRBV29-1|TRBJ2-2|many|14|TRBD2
TGCAGCGCGGGACTAGCGGGAGATACCGGGGAGCTGTTTTTT
CSAGLAGDTGELFF
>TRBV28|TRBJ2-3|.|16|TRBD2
TGTGCCAGCAGTTTATATCGGACTAGCGGCGGTAATACGCAGTATTTT
CASSLYRTSGGNTQYF
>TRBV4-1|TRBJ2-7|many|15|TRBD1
TGCGCCAGCAGCCCCGGGACAGGGGGAACCTACGAGCAGTACTTC
CASSPGTGGTYEQYF
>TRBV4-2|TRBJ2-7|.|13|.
TGTGCCAACAGCCACCGGACAGCCTACGAGCAGTACTTC
CANSHRTAYEQYF
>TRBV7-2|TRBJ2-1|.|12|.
TGTGCCAGCAGCCCCGGAGGAAATGAGCAGTTCTTC
CASSPGGNEQFF
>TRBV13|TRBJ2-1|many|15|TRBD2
TGTGCCAGCAGCTTGGGACTAGCGGAAACGAATGAGCAGTTCTTC
CASSLGLAETNEQFF
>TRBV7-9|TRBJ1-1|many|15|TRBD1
TGTGCCAGCAGCTCGACAGGGGGAAGGAACACTGAAGCTTTCTTT
CASSSTGGRNTEAFF
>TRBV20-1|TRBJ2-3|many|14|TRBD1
TGCAGGCCGCTAGACAGGGGGCGCCCAGATACGCAGTATTTT
CRPLDRGRPDTQYF
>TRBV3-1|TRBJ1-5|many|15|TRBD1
TGTGCCAGCAGCCTTGGGACAGGGGTAAATCAGCCCCAGCATTTT
CASSLGTGVNQPQHF
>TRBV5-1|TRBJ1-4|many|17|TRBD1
TGCGCCAGCAGCTTGACCGGGACAGGGGTTAGAAATGAAAAACTGTTTTTT
CASSLTGTGVRNEKLFF
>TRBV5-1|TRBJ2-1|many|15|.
TGCGCCAGCAGCTTAGAGGGAGCCGATTTCCATGAGCAGTTCTTC
CASSLEGADFHEQFF
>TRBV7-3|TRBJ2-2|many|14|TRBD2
TGTGCCAGCAGCTTGGGACTAGGCACCGGGGAGCTGTTTTTT
CASSLGLGTGELFF
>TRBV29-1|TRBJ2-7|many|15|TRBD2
TGCAGCGTTGAAATCGGCGCGGGAGAGGTAGAAGAGCAGTACTTC
CSVEIGAGEVEEQYF
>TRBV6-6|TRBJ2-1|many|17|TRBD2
TGTGCCAGCAGTTACGGACTAGCGGGAAGAAGTTACAATGAGCAGTTCTTC
CASSYGLAGRSYNEQFF
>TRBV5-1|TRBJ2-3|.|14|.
TGCGCCAGCAAACTAGCAGCAGATACAGATACGCAGTGTTTT
CASKLAADTDTQCF
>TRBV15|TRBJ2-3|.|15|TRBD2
TGTGCCACCAGCAGAGATCGGGCTGTGCGGGAGACGCAGTATTTT
CATSRDRAVRETQYF
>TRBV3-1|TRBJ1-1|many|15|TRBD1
TGTGCCAGCAGCCAAGGGGGGACAGCAAATACTGAAGCTTTCTTT
CASSQGGTANTEAFF
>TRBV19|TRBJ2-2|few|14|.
TGTGCCAGTAGTATTGGCGGGGCATACGGGGAGCTGTTTTTT
CASSIGGAYGELFF
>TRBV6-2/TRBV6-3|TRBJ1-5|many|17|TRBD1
TGTGCCAGCAGACTCCGACAGGGCCCAGTCAGCAATCAGCCCCAGCATTTT
CASRLRQGPVSNQPQHF
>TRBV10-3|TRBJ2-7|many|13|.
TGTGCCATCAGGACAGCAGGTGGTAACGAGCAGTACTTC
CAIRTAGGNEQYF
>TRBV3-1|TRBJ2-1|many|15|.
TGTGCCAGCAGCCCTTCCGGGGCCTACGAGGGTGAGCAGTTCTTC
CASSPSGAYEGEQFF
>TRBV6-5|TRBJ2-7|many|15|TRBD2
TGTGCCAGCAGTTACTCGCTAGCGGGAGTTTACGAGCAGTACTTC
CASSYSLAGVYEQYF
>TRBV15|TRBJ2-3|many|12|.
TGTGCCACCAGCAGAGCGACAGATACGCAGTATTTT
CATSRATDTQYF
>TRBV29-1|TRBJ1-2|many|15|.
TGCAGCGTTGTTTGGCCGGACAACCAATCTTATGGCTACACCTTC
CSVVWPDNQSYGYTF
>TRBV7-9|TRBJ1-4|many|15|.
TGTGCCAGCAGCTTTGGGGACCGGGATGTAGAGGTACTGTTTTTT
CASSFGDRDVEVLFF
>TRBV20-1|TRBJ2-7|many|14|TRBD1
TGCAGTGCTACGGAAGACAGGGATCTCTGGTCGCAGTACTTC
CSATEDRDLWSQYF
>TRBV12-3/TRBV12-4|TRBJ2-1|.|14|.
TGTGCCGGCAGCTTCCCCCCGCTAGACCATGAGCAGTTCTTC
CAGSFPPLDHEQFF
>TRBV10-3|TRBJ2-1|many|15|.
TGTGCCATCAGTGAGGACCGACTAGATAGCGGTGAGCAGTTCTTC
CAISEDRLDSGEQFF
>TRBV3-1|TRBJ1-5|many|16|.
TGTGCCAGCAGCCCAGCGGGACTTCCCGGGGAGCAGCCCCAGCATTTT
CASSPAGLPGEQPQHF
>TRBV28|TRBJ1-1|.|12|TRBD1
TGTGCCTGCTTCACAGGGGGCACTGAAGCTTTCTTT
CACFTGGTEAFF
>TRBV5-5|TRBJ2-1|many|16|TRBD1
TGTGCCAGCAGTTCTTCCGGGACAGGGAAATACAATGAGCAGTTCTTC
CASSSSGTGKYNEQFF
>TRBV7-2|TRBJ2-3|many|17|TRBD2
TGTGCCAGCAGCTTTTTAGCGGGAGGGCCGGTCGCAGATACGCAGTATTTT
CASSFLAGGPVADTQYF
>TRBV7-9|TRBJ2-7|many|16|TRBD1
TGTGCCAGCAGCCCAATCCCCGGGACAGGGAGCTACGAGCAGTACTTC
CASSPIPGTGSYEQYF
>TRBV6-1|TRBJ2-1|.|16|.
TGTGCCAGCAGGATCCGAGACAGGAGCTCCTACAATGAGCAGTTCTTC
CASRIRDRSSYNEQFF
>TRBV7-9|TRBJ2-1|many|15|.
TGTGCCAGCAGCCACCGGGTCCCAACCTACAATGAGCAGTTCTTC
CASSHRVPTYNEQFF
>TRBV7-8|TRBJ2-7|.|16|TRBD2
TGTGCCAGCAGCTTCGCAGGACTAGCGGGAGCCTACGAGCAGCACTTC
CASSFAGLAGAYEQHF
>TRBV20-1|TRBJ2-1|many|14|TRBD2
TGCAGTGCAGGACTAGCGGGAGCTGCCAATGAGCAGTTCTTC
CSAGLAGAANEQFF